This T cell receptor beta chain came from a study of PD-1 blockade in classical Hodgkin lymphoma (dated by TCRdb to about 2020). Turning to the overall study: Nivolumab dosing was 3 mg/kg intravenously every 2 weeks, continuing until either disease progression or unacceptable toxicity. A peripheral blood immune signature of response to PD-1 blockade in classical Hodgkin lymphoma was defined using TCR beta sequencing and CyTOF. Beyond this particular receptor, the publication reports: Lower diversity was seen in patients whose nivolumab began less than 1 year after ASCT, and these patients were left out of later analyses so that immune reconstitution would not confound the results. Baseline TCR diversity was reported as lower in newly diagnosed patients than in healthy donors, and lower still in relapsed/refractory patients. The study was limited to a single clinical trial cohort, and causes of repertoire differences, possibly disease activity or prior therapy, remained undefined. Trial patients achieving complete response had baseline diversity similar to newly diagnosed patients, whereas partial responders and progressors had significantly lower diversity. CD4+ but not CD8+ TCR diversity rose significantly by C4D1 (p=0.0027 vs p=0.16), most apparent in complete responders (p=0.02).

Concerning this clone itself: The clone's antigen remains unknown. Per-base quality was not reported, and no clone a single base away is much larger than it.

Genomic DNA was isolated using the Qiagen DNeasy kit from unsorted PBMCs as well as from negatively selected CD4+ and CD8+ fractions. TCR beta CDR3 regions were subjected to amplification by immunoSEQ multiplex PCR with primers that anneal to V and J segments. Amplification bias was minimized using a synthetic immune receptor repertoire, and residual bias was removed computationally after sequencing. The study's own analysis went as follows. Custom Python scripts were used to quantify repertoire diversity as the Shannon entropy index. Unsorted, CD4+ and CD8+ repertoires were analyzed separately, except in combined analyses where CD4+ and CD8+ sequences were merged in silico. Clonal expansion was defined as at least a 2-fold frequency increase after treatment relative to C1D1, with a pseudocount of 0.5 for undetected baseline clones. Singleton clones were defined as clones with 0 or 1 copy at C1D1, and non-singleton clones were defined as clones with 2 or more copies. By matching protein sequences in sorted samples from the same patient, clones expanded in unsorted samples were annotated as CD4+, CD8+ or unknown. Diversity changes from C1D1 to C4D1 were tested in paired samples using Wilcoxon tests. This is the immuneACCESS table as TCRdb keeps it, with only in-frame sequences that have V and J called. A part of the clones is gone; compared with another copy, unresolved V genes explain less than half, and the rest is unexplained. That table gives V, J and clone size, and the DNA gave D and trimming. In all, the sample holds about 14,000 clones, and around four fifths of those were seen once. The ten most abundant clones make up around 27% of the sample.

The sample's time point label, decoded: cycle 2 day 1 (C2D1) of nivolumab. Every trial patient had relapsed following autologous stem cell transplantation, and prior brentuximab vedotin exposure was what differed among cohorts A, B and C. The trial cohort included 55 to 65 patients with relapsed/refractory classical Hodgkin lymphoma, and each patient had a best overall response of complete response, partial response or progressive disease. In the multi-cohort phase II CheckMate 205 trial, trial patients received single-agent nivolumab. Best overall response was determined by an independent review committee according to the 2007 International Working Group response criteria. Trial PBMCs were obtained immediately prior to nivolumab initiation (C1D1) and on therapy at cycle 2 day 1 and cycle 4 day 1. Peripheral blood was collected in 8 mL Vacutainer Cell Preparation Tubes, from which PBMCs were isolated by centrifugation and then cryopreserved.

Material: peripheral blood mononuclear cells (PBMCs), obtained before the second cycle of nivolumab. The TCR originated in a human donor with classical Hodgkin lymphoma.

The CDR3 has the sequence CASSVRGTTDTQYF. The DNA reads as follows: TGTGCCAGCAGCGTGCGGGGCACCACAGATACGCAGTATTTT. Recombination linked TRBV9 to TRBJ2-3, and possibly TRBD2, on 6 matching bases. As encoded in the germline V gene, CDR1 is SGDLS while CDR2 is YYNGEE. Trimming removed 2 bases from V and 2 bases from J, leaving 9 bases between the germline ends. Taken from cysteine to phenylalanine, the CDR3 has 14 residues. Left in the record is the CDR3 DNA by itself, 42 bases read in frame from the first base. The entire variable domain, with the stretches around the CDR3 drawn from the reference TRBV9 and TRBJ2-3 proteins, is DSGVTQTPKHLITATGQRVTLRCSPRSGDLSVYWYQQSLDQGLQFLIQYYNGEERAKGNILERFSAQQFPDLHSELNLSSLELGDSALYFCASSVRGTTDTQYFGPGTRLTVL.